A selection of T cell receptor beta chains follows, all from one sample in a study of CD8 T cells in Susac syndrome. TCRdb independently ran MiXCR on the immunoSEQ multiplex PCR reads; one entry per CDR3 protein. The repertoire holds around 170,000 distinct CDR3 sequences, with over 90% as singletons. The sequencing input was CD8+ T cells from PBMCs. The receptors shown here come from a human donor with Susac syndrome. Each CDR3 is given with its conserved first and last residue. A D gene is named only where the DNA matches it firmly. Size is stated for part of the rows, as once, few or many counts, or as a class when the clone is expanded.

V gene	D gene	clone size	J gene	CDR3 protein	CDR3 DNA
TRBV29-1	.	.	TRBJ1-1	CSVGGQNSGMNTEAFF	TGCAGCGTTGGGGGCCAGAATTCGGGCATGAACACTGAAGCTTTCTTT
TRBV23-1	TRBD1	.	TRBJ2-2	CASTRDRETGELFF	TGCGCCAGCACTCGGGACAGGGAAACCGGGGAGCTGTTTTTT
TRBV29-1	.	.	TRBJ2-3	CSVGTPRDTQYF	TGCAGCGTTGGTACTCCGAGGGATACGCAGTATTTT
TRBV20-1	.	.	TRBJ1-5	CSARPWRALSNQPQHF	TGCAGTGCTAGACCGTGGAGGGCCTTGAGCAATCAGCCCCAGCATTTT
TRBV9	.	.	TRBJ2-5	CASSVAASQETQYF	TGTGCCAGCAGCGTAGCTGCCAGCCAAGAGACCCAGTACTTC
TRBV28	.	.	TRBJ1-1	CASSLEGRGTEAFF	TGTGCCAGCAGTTTAGAGGGACGAGGCACTGAAGCTTTCTTT
TRBV20-1	TRBD2	.	TRBJ2-3	CSVRTSGPTDTQYF	TGCAGTGTTAGGACTAGCGGTCCCACAGATACGCAGTATTTT
TRBV4-1	.	.	TRBJ2-3	CASSQVASSRSFADTQYF	TGCGCCAGCAGCCAAGTTGCCTCTAGCAGGAGTTTTGCAGATACGCAGTATTTT
TRBV5-1	.	.	TRBJ2-7	CASSFSGVTYEQYF	TGCGCCAGCAGCTTTTCGGGGGTTACCTACGAGCAGTACTTC
TRBV5-4	TRBD1	.	TRBJ2-1	CASSLGTDDDNEQFF	TGTGCCAGCAGCCTAGGGACAGACGATGACAATGAGCAGTTCTTC
TRBV20-1	.	.	TRBJ2-3	CSANAAGSDTQYF	TGCAGTGCTAACGCTGCGGGATCCGATACGCAGTATTTT
TRBV12-3/TRBV12-4	TRBD1	few	TRBJ1-2	CASSPDRAYGYTF	TGTGCCAGCAGCCCCGACAGGGCCTATGGCTACACCTTC
TRBV12-3/TRBV12-4	.	.	TRBJ1-5	CASSLVGQPQHF	TGTGCCAGCAGTTTGGTGGGCCAGCCCCAGCATTTT
TRBV30	TRBD2	.	TRBJ2-7	CAWSVLAGGSVQYF	TGTGCCTGGAGTGTACTAGCGGGGGGCTCAGTGCAGTACTTC
TRBV30	.	.	TRBJ2-7	CAWTIGSIYEQYF	TGTGCCTGGACTATAGGTAGCATCTACGAGCAGTACTTC
TRBV27	TRBD1	.	TRBJ1-2	CASSRQGDYGYTF	TGTGCCAGCAGTCGACAGGGGGACTATGGCTACACCTTC
TRBV6-5	.	.	TRBJ1-3	CASSYNGNSGNTIYF	TGTGCCAGCAGTTACAATGGTAACTCTGGAAACACCATATATTTT
TRBV27	TRBD1	.	TRBJ2-7	CASSYTGTGRNEQYF	TGTGCCAGCAGTTACACCGGGACAGGGCGTAACGAGCAGTACTTC
TRBV15	.	.	TRBJ1-2	CATSSSGMDYGYTF	TGTGCCACCAGCTCCTCAGGGATGGACTATGGCTACACCTTC
TRBV5-6	.	.	TRBJ1-5	CASSLGTGTVNQPQHF	TGTGCCAGCAGCTTGGGAACAGGTACCGTCAATCAGCCCCAGCATTTT
TRBV20-1	.	.	TRBJ2-3	CSATEGVSTDTQYF	TGCAGTGCTACGGAGGGGGTTAGCACAGATACGCAGTATTTT
TRBV5-6	TRBD2	.	TRBJ2-1	CASSRGTSGVYNEQFF	TGTGCCAGCAGCAGGGGGACTAGCGGGGTATATAATGAGCAGTTCTTC
TRBV20-1	TRBD2	.	TRBJ2-2	CSATLAGRHPTGELFF	TGCAGTGCTACACTAGCGGGTAGACATCCAACCGGGGAGCTGTTTTTT